This T cell receptor beta chain derives from a study of radiotherapy plus CTLA-4 blockade in lung cancer. Findings and limits, study-wide: According to reports, early shifts in blood T cell clones, alongside interferon-beta, forecast response most accurately.

V was clipped by 1 base and J by 6 bases, with 8 bases between them. This CDR3 region has 13 residues. Germline V gene lookup returns CDR1 SGHTA and CDR2 FQGNSA. Of note for this clone: Its antigen is undetermined.

The protocol was immunoSEQ multiplex PCR, while the TCRdb copy is restricted to in-frame clones and leaves out a portion. The sample includes tens of thousands of clones, about 78% of them seen just once. This clonotype originated in a human donor with non-small cell lung cancer who had a partial response to radiotherapy plus ipilimumab. Some clones in this sample may be carry-over from other donors' samples. V gene TRBV7-2 combines with J gene TRBJ2-3; D gene unclear. This sample comprised peripheral blood, obtained from a patient treated with radiotherapy plus ipilimumab. CDR3 nucleotide sequence: TGTGCCAGCAGCTTAGTAGGAGCGGATACGCAGTATTTT. Amino acid sequence: CASSLVGADTQYF.